A selection of T cell receptor beta chains follows, all from one sample in a study of blood T cell repertoires in COVID-19. Produced via immunoSEQ multiplex PCR; TCRdb's table is partial and in-frame only. This table holds some 280,000 clones, around 90% found once. Sequenced: peripheral blood. These receptors originate from a woman aged 40 to 50 who had recovered from COVID-19. CDR3s include the opening cysteine and the closing phenylalanine or tryptophan. A D gene is named only where the DNA matches it firmly. Clone size is shown for a subset of rows, as once, few, many or a class of expanded clone.

cdr3_length	clone_size	d_call	j_call	v_call	cdr3_nt	cdr3_aa
14	.	.	TRBJ2-2	TRBV19	TGTGCCAGTAGTATGATGGGGCTCGGCGGGGAGCTGTTTTTT	CASSMMGLGGELFF
14	.	TRBD2	TRBJ2-1	TRBV5-1	TGCGCCAGCAGGCTAGCGGGGGCCTACAATGAGCAGTTCTTC	CASRLAGAYNEQFF
17	.	TRBD2	TRBJ2-7	TRBV18	TGTGCCAGCTCAAATACGGCGACTAGCGGGAACTTCAACGAGCAGTACTTC	CASSNTATSGNFNEQYF
17	.	TRBD1	TRBJ2-6	TRBV18	TGTGCCAGCTCACAGGGACAGTTCCTCGGAGGGGCCAACGTCCTGACTTTC	CASSQGQFLGGANVLTF
16	.	TRBD1	TRBJ1-2	TRBV19	TGTGCCAGTAGTATCGCGTCCGGGACAGACTCTTATGGCTACACCTTC	CASSIASGTDSYGYTF
17	.	.	TRBJ1-5	TRBV7-9	TGTGCCAGCAGCTTGGGTCCACAGGTTGGGGTCAATCAGCCCCAGCATTTT	CASSLGPQVGVNQPQHF
15	.	TRBD1	TRBJ1-6	TRBV27	TGTGCCAGCAGTTCCCCCGGGACAGGGAATTCACCCCTCCACTTT	CASSSPGTGNSPLHF
13	.	.	TRBJ2-2	TRBV5-4	TGTGCCAGCAGCCTGGACTCTTCCGGGGAGCTGTTTTTT	CASSLDSSGELFF
12	.	.	TRBJ2-1	TRBV5-1	TGCGCCAGCAGCTTGGGGCAGAATGAGCAGTTCTTC	CASSLGQNEQFF
16	.	TRBD2	TRBJ2-1	TRBV6-4	TGTGCCAGCAGCAGACTAGCGGGAGTGGGCGGCCATGAGCAGTTCTTC	CASSRLAGVGGHEQFF
13	.	.	TRBJ1-4	TRBV12-3/TRBV12-4	TGTGCCAGCAGTTTTTTCGGGGAGTTTAAACTGTTTTTT	CASSFFGEFKLFF
14	once	TRBD1	TRBJ1-2	TRBV27	TGTGCCAGCAGCCCGGGACAGGGGGCAAATGGCTACACCTTC	CASSPGQGANGYTF
14	.	TRBD1	TRBJ1-1	TRBV11-3	TGTGCCAGCAGCTGGAGGACAGGGAACACTGAAGCTTTCTTT	CASSWRTGNTEAFF
16	.	.	TRBJ2-7	TRBV6-4	TGTGCCAGCAGTGACCCCGGGAGATCGAGCTCCTACGAGCAGTACTTC	CASSDPGRSSSYEQYF
15	.	.	TRBJ2-1	TRBV27	TGTGCCAGCAGTCGCCCGGGACACTTACTCAATGAGCAGTTCTTC	CASSRPGHLLNEQFF
14	.	.	TRBJ1-3	TRBV6-5	TGTGCCAGCAGAGCCCCCGGCTCTGGAAACACCATATATTTT	CASRAPGSGNTIYF
17	.	TRBD1	TRBJ2-7	TRBV4-1	TGCGCCAGCAGCCAAGAGGTTGGACAGGGGAGCTCCTACGAGCAGTACTTC	CASSQEVGQGSSYEQYF
19	.	TRBD1	TRBJ2-1	TRBV6-2/TRBV6-3	TGTGCCAGCAGTTATAAACGGACAGGGGAGGACTGGAATTACAATGAGCAGTTCTTC	CASSYKRTGEDWNYNEQFF
13	.	.	TRBJ1-2	TRBV12-3/TRBV12-4	TGTGCCAGCAGGGCAGAAGGGGTCTATGGCTACACCTTC	CASRAEGVYGYTF
15	.	TRBD2	TRBJ2-5	TRBV13	TGTGCCAGCAGGCCCACTAGCGGGAGTCCGCAGACCCAGTACTTC	CASRPTSGSPQTQYF
13	.	TRBD1	TRBJ2-7	TRBV12-3/TRBV12-4	TGTGCCAGCAGTGCGGACAGGGCGCGCGAGCAGTACTTC	CASSADRAREQYF
12	.	.	TRBJ2-1	TRBV12-3/TRBV12-4	TGTGCCAGCGGGCTCCCCGAGATAGGGCAGTTCTTC	CASGLPEIGQFF
16	.	.	TRBJ2-5	TRBV6-1	TGTGCCAGCAGTGAAGGTCGGAGGACAGCGAAAGAGACCCAGTACTTC	CASSEGRRTAKETQYF
17	.	.	TRBJ1-4	TRBV4-1	TGCGCCAGCAGCCCGCCCGGGAGGCAAGGGCGAGGTGAAAAACTGTTTTTT	CASSPPGRQGRGEKLFF
11	.	.	TRBJ2-7	TRBV27	TGTGCCACCCATCGAGGTTACGAGCAGTACTTC	CATHRGYEQYF
13	.	.	TRBJ2-7	TRBV11-1	TGTGCCAGCAGCTTAGCGGGCGCCTACGAGCAGTACTTC	CASSLAGAYEQYF
19	.	TRBD1	TRBJ2-3	TRBV7-2	TGTGCCAGCAGCTTAGCTAGGGGACAGGGGAGAACTAGCACAGATACGCAGTATTTT	CASSLARGQGRTSTDTQYF
20	.	TRBD2	TRBJ2-4	TRBV4-1	TGCGCCAGCAGCCCGACTGGGACTAGCGATCTGGGGACGGCCAAAAACATTCAGTACTTC	CASSPTGTSDLGTAKNIQYF
13	.	.	TRBJ1-1	TRBV29-1	TGCAGCGTTGAAGGGAGGATGAACACTGAAGCTTTCTTT	CSVEGRMNTEAFF
17	once	TRBD2	TRBJ2-2	TRBV18	TGTGCCAGCTCACCCGGGACTAGCGGGAGTAACACCGGGGAGCTGTTTTTT	CASSPGTSGSNTGELFF
12	.	.	TRBJ2-3	TRBV19	TGTGCCAGTAGTAGTGCGGGGCTTACGCAGTATTTT	CASSSAGLTQYF
14	.	TRBD1	TRBJ2-3	TRBV11-3	TGTGCCAGCAGCTTGAGGGGGCGCGGAGATACGCAGTATTTT	CASSLRGRGDTQYF
14	.	TRBD2	TRBJ2-3	TRBV29-1	TGCAGCGTGGGGACTAGCGGGAGCACAGATACGCAGTATTTT	CSVGTSGSTDTQYF
16	.	TRBD1	TRBJ1-3	TRBV20-1	TGCAGTGCTAGTGGGACAGGGGTCCACTCTGGAAACACCATATATTTT	CSASGTGVHSGNTIYF
18	.	.	TRBJ2-4	TRBV28	TGTGCCAGCAGTTTTGGGGATTGGGGGGTGGTGGCCAAAAACATTCAGTACTTC	CASSFGDWGVVAKNIQYF